Below, 24 T cell receptor beta chains from the same sample are listed, as sequenced in a study of CD8 T cells in ankylosing spondylitis. Via MiXCR, TCRdb re-called the 5' RACE reads, giving one row per CDR3 protein. The sample contains about 240,000 distinct CDR3 sequences, about 9.1% of which appear only once. Sequencing used blood, either unsorted or a sorted T cell fraction (not recorded which). The receptor source for this set is a male donor with ankylosing spondylitis or in good health (not recorded which).

This clonotype appeared many times. This chain connects TRBV6-1 to TRBJ2-2, with D tentatively TRBD1 (5 bases). The CDR3 consists of 16 residues. CDR1 and CDR2 from the germline V gene are MNHNS and SASEGT. The germline V and J ends were trimmed by 6 bases and 0 bases, with 14 bases remaining between them. CDR3 amino acids: CASSPTGFPNTGELFF. The CDR3 DNA sequence: TGTGCCAGCAGCCCCACAGGTTTCCCGAACACCGGGGAGCTGTTTTTT.

This clonotype occurred many times. V usage is TRBV11-2 and J usage is TRBJ2-5; 7 nucleotides match TRBD2. Trimming cost V 6 bases and J 4 bases; bases outside gene matches: 14. Per the germline V gene, CDR1 is SGHAT and CDR2 is FQNNGV. The CDR3 has 16 residues. The CDR3 spells CASRPLATALGETQYF. The DNA of the CDR3 is TGTGCCAGCAGACCACTAGCGACCGCCCTCGGAGAGACCCAGTACTTC.

The V call is TRBV5-1, the J call TRBJ2-5, with a weak D call TRBD1 (7 bases). Per germline, CDR1 SGHRS and CDR2 YFSETQ. V dropped 4 bases and J dropped 1 base, with 14 bases sitting between them. The CDR3 runs to 15 residues. As DNA, the CDR3 is TGCGCCAGCAGCCTGGGCAGGGGGGTCCAAGAGACCCAGTACTTC. Translated: CASSLGRGVQETQYF.

This clonotype was detected ten times or more. The CDR3 DNA reads as TGTGCCATCAGGGTCAGACAGGACAGCAATCAGCCCCAGCATTTT. It is translated as CAIRVRQDSNQPQHF. This rearrangement joins TRBV10-3 to TRBJ1-5, with D perhaps TRBD1 (6 bases). Looked up from germline, CDR1 is ENHRY and CDR2 is SYGVKD. This CDR3 is built from 15 residues. V lost 6 bases to trimming and J lost 1 base, with 13 bases between them.

This clonotype was observed at least ten times. The CDR3 loop is CASSDGPAAEQFF. The CDR3 region has the DNA TGTGCCAGCAGTGACGGTCCCGCCGCGGAGCAGTTCTTC. This chain connects TRBV7-2 to TRBJ2-1; D unclear. Trimming took 6 bases from V and 10 from J, leaving 16 bases between them. CDR3 length: 13 residues. The germline gives CDR1 SGHTA, CDR2 FQGNSA.

The V gene is TRBV10-3, the J gene TRBJ1-2, with 8 bases that match TRBD1. Trimming removed 2 bases from V and 3 bases from J; junction bases left unmatched: 5. The germline gives CDR1 ENHRY, CDR2 SYGVKD. The CDR3 consists of 15 residues. CDR3 sequence (DNA): TGTGCCATCAGTGAGCGTCCGGGACAGGACTATGGCTACACCTTC. Encoded protein: CAISERPGQDYGYTF.

The chain has TRBV30 and TRBJ1-1; D gene uncertain. This CDR3 contains 12 residues. Germline V gene data show CDR1 as GTSNPN and CDR2 as SVGIG (reference sequence). Trimming removed 0 bases at V and 3 bases at J, with 5 bases between. CDR3 protein: CAWSVRDTEAFF. CDR3 DNA sequence: TGTGCCTGGAGTGTTCGGGACACTGAAGCTTTCTTT.

This chain joins TRBV20-1 and TRBJ2-7, with TRBD1 identical over 8 bases. Germline V gene lookup returns CDR1 DFQATT and CDR2 SNEGSKA (reference sequence). The CDR3 has 15 amino acids. J gave up 0 bases and V 2 bases, and 6 bases lay outside the gene matches. The CDR3 spells CSARSYRGDSYEQYF. Here the CDR3 DNA reads TGCAGTGCTAGATCCTACAGGGGGGACTCCTACGAGCAGTACTTC.

This clonotype was recorded at least ten times. The chain has TRBV27 and TRBJ1-5; D possibly corresponds to TRBD1 (5 bases). Germline-derived CDR1 and CDR2 are MNHEY and SMNVEV (reference sequence). The CDR3 consists of 14 residues. V lost 6 bases and J lost 7, with 16 bases in between. The CDR3 spells CASRTGQSAQPQHF. In DNA form, the CDR3 reads TGTGCCAGCAGGACGGGGCAGTCGGCGCAGCCCCAGCATTTT.

The V and J genes are TRBV20-1 and TRBJ2-7; TRBD2 agrees at 11 bases. The CDR3 spans 13 residues. The V gene end was trimmed by 8 bases and the J gene end by 2 bases; junction bases not matched to a gene: 5. The V gene's germline CDR1 is DFQATT and CDR2 SNEGSKA (reference sequence). The CDR3 is CSMTSGDTYEQYF. The CDR3 DNA reads TGCAGTATGACTAGCGGGGATACCTACGAGCAGTACTTC.

This clonotype occurred many times. The gene calls are TRBV6-5 and TRBJ1-2; possible D gene TRBD1, 5 bases. The V gene's germline CDR1 is MNHEY and CDR2 SVGAGI. With 1 base removed from V and 0 bases from J, the gap between germline ends came to 18 bases. The CDR3 covers 18 residues. The CDR3 DNA reads TGTGCCAGCAGTTACTATGAGGGGCTGGGACCGCCTAACTATGGCTACACCTTC. It is translated as CASSYYEGLGPPNYGYTF.

The chain employs TRBV5-1 and TRBJ2-2, with 10 bases aligning to TRBD1. V lost 1 base and J lost 4; bases outside the gene matches: 10. The CDR3 sequence is 18 residues long. Germline V gives CDR1 SGHRS, CDR2 YFSETQ. DNA for the CDR3: TGCGCCAGCAGCTTGCCCCCGGGACAGGGGACACTCACCGGGGAGCTGTTTTTT. Residues: CASSLPPGQGTLTGELFF.

The chain carries TRBV20-1 and TRBJ2-1, with TRBD1 matching over 10 bases. There are 13 residues in the CDR3. V dropped 6 bases and J dropped 9; count of bases not matched to a gene: 8. Germline lookup yields CDR1 DFQATT and CDR2 SNEGSKA (reference sequence). CDR3 region: CSAERTGGSEQFF. DNA for the CDR3: TGCAGTGCGGAAAGGACAGGGGGGAGTGAGCAGTTCTTC.

This clonotype was detected many times. The rearrangement uses TRBV6-1 and TRBJ1-3, with D possibly matching TRBD1 (6 bases). Germline CDR1 MNHNS, CDR2 SASEGT. V was shortened by 3 bases and J by 3 bases, with 12 bases between the two germline ends. The CDR3 runs 15 residues. The CDR3 coding sequence is TGTGCCAGCAGTGAGGGTCAGGGGAATGGAAACACCATATATTTT. Translation gives CASSEGQGNGNTIYF.

This clonotype was counted at least ten times. The chain has TRBV12-3 or TRBV12-4 and TRBJ2-1; 9 bases are shared with TRBD2. The V gene end was trimmed by 8 bases and the J gene end by 8 bases; junction bases not matched to a gene: 13. There are 15 residues in the CDR3. DNA of the CDR3: TGTGCCAGCTCTAATGGGGGCGGGAGGGCCTATGAGCAGTTCTTC. Its protein is CASSNGGGRAYEQFF.

This clonotype appeared many times. This chain links TRBV4-3 with TRBJ2-7, with a weak D call TRBD1 (6 bases). The V gene's germline CDR1 is LGHNA and CDR2 YSLEER. Trimming cost V 0 bases and J 6 bases, with 12 bases left between them. This CDR3 contains 14 residues. This CDR3 is CASSQDSRGGEQYF. CDR3 coding DNA: TGCGCCAGCAGCCAAGATAGCAGGGGTGGCGAGCAGTACTTC.

This clonotype occurred a few times. The DNA for the CDR3 is TGTGCCAGCAGCTTCCGACAGGTGGATTCAGATACGCAGTATTTT. Its protein product is CASSFRQVDSDTQYF. The rearrangement uses TRBV9 and TRBJ2-3, with D possibly being TRBD1 (6 bases). Germline CDR1 reads SGDLS; CDR2 reads YYNGEE. The length of the CDR3 is 15 residues. The V gene lost 4 bases and the J gene lost 4 bases, with 16 bases spanning the gap.

The chain carries TRBV7-9 and TRBJ2-1, with TRBD1 matching over 10 bases. Germline assignment: CDR1 SEHNR and CDR2 FQNEAQ (reference sequence). J was trimmed by 8 bases and V by 5 bases; bases with no gene match: 6. There are 14 residues in the CDR3. CDR3 DNA sequence: TGTGCCAGCAGCCCACGACAGGGGGCTTATGAGCAGTTCTTC. Protein: CASSPRQGAYEQFF.

This clonotype appeared many times. The chain carries TRBV20-1 and TRBJ2-2, with 9 bases identical to TRBD1. The CDR3 contains 12 residues. Germline V gives CDR1 DFQATT, CDR2 SNEGSKA (reference sequence). Germline trimming cut 5 bases from V and 9 bases from J; bases unmatched to any gene: 4. Here the CDR3 reads CSAGQGIRELFF. In DNA, the CDR3 is TGCAGTGCTGGACAGGGGATCAGGGAGCTGTTTTTT.

This clonotype occurred many times. The chain couples TRBV20-1 to TRBJ2-7, with D hard to call. Trimming took off 1 base at V and 3 bases at J, with 7 bases between the two ends. The CDR3 is 12 amino acids. Germline V gives CDR1 DFQATT, CDR2 SNEGSKA (reference sequence). The DNA of the CDR3 is TGCAGTGCTAGAGTGGGGAACTACGAGCAGTACTTC. Its protein product is CSARVGNYEQYF.

This clonotype was detected many times. CDR3: CASSYRLNSGANVLTF. The CDR3 region has the DNA TGCGCCAGCAGCTACCGACTCAACTCTGGGGCCAACGTCCTGACTTTC. The rearrangement joins TRBV4-3 to TRBJ2-6; D gene ambiguous. Per germline, CDR1 LGHNA and CDR2 YSLEER. V dropped 5 bases and J dropped 0 bases, with 11 bases sitting between them. The CDR3 has 16 residues.

This clonotype was seen at least ten times. V usage is TRBV5-4 and J usage is TRBJ1-4; D perhaps matches TRBD1 (5 bases). The V gene's germline CDR1 is SGHNT and CDR2 YYREEE (reference sequence). The CDR3 is 14 amino acids. V lost 4 bases and J lost 5, with 12 bases in between. Here the CDR3 DNA reads TGTGCCAGCAGCGCCGGGACCGAGAATGAAAAACTGTTTTTT. This codes for CASSAGTENEKLFF.

This clonotype has ten or more counts. The genes are TRBV6-2 or TRBV6-3 and TRBJ1-5; D possibly corresponds to TRBD1 (6 bases). The V gene lost 8 bases and the J gene lost 3 bases, with 11 bases spanning the gap. This CDR3 has 13 residues. Germline V gives CDR1 MNHEY, CDR2 SVGEGT. As DNA, the CDR3 is TGTGCCAGCGGCCGACAGGACAATCAGCCCCAGCATTTT. Its protein is CASGRQDNQPQHF.

As regards this clonotype: Being one base from a much bigger clone, this may be a read error. The rearrangement uses TRBV6-1 and TRBJ2-1; TRBD2 agrees at 9 bases. Trimming at V came to 8 bases and at J to 8 bases, leaving 13 bases not matched to a gene. CDR3 length: 15 residues. Germline CDR1 reads MNHNS; CDR2 reads SASEGT. The CDR3 DNA reads TGTGCCAGCGGCTCCTCTAGCGGGGTGTACGATGAGCAGTTCTTC. Its protein product is CASGSSSGVYDEQFF.